The entry that follows covers one T cell receptor beta chain sequence. Original processing methods: Counts of nucleated cells, estimated from reference gene primer amplification, were obtained. Profiled with immunoSEQ multiplex PCR; TCRdb holds only in-frame clones, not every one. The V and J calls and the clone size are those of that table, but D and trimming were determined from the DNA. This sample has tens of thousands of clones; more than 60% occur once, and the top ten carry about half. The record originates from a study of blood T cell repertoires in COVID-19. For the study at large: Acute and convalescent COVID-19 specimens originated in the United States, Italy and Spain. Sources were T cells, B-cell-depleted T cells, or PBMCs; the material itself was cDNA or gDNA.

The ends were cut back, 0 bases at V and 2 bases at J, with 11 bases in the middle. There are 16 residues in the CDR3. Looked up from germline, CDR1 is LNHNV and CDR2 is YYDKDF (reference sequence). Sequenced sample: peripheral blood. This chain joins TRBV15 and TRBJ2-4; D not certain. This sequence was found in a human donor in a cohort sampled during active COVID-19. The CDR3 bases are TGTGCCACCAGCAGAGAGACATTAGGAACCAAAAACATTCAGTACTTC. Its protein is CATSRETLGTKNIQYF.